These 29 T cell receptor beta chains came from one sample sequenced in a study of blood T cell repertoires in COVID-19. The table came from immunoSEQ multiplex PCR; TCRdb's copy has only in-frame clones and leaves some out. The sample has about 420,000 clones; 70% to 90% are singletons. The specimen sequenced was peripheral blood. These receptors all stem from a man younger than 35 with COVID-19, enrolled during active disease.

The gene calls are TRBV2 and TRBJ1-3; possible D gene TRBD1, 6 bases. V lost 5 bases and J lost 2, with 10 bases in between. CDR3 length: 14 amino acids. In germline, CDR1 is SNHLY, CDR2 FYNNEI. This CDR3 is CASSLDSAGNTIYF. The CDR3, as DNA: TGTGCCAGCAGTCTGGACAGCGCTGGAAACACCATATATTTT.

The chain uses TRBV5-1 and TRBJ1-2; 9 nucleotides match TRBD1. Losses at the gene ends were 4 bases for V and 5 bases for J; bases not matched to a gene: 9. The germline gives CDR1 SGHRS, CDR2 YFSETQ. The CDR3 covers 15 residues. CDR3 protein: CASSPGTGRRYGYTF. The CDR3 DNA reads as TGCGCCAGCAGCCCCGGGACAGGGCGGAGGTATGGCTACACCTTC.

This clone has more than one count but fewer than ten. The chain recombines TRBV5-4 with TRBJ2-7; 8 positions match TRBD1. The CDR3 length is 13 residues. From germline, CDR1 is SGHNT and CDR2 YYREEE (reference sequence). V gave up 4 bases and J gave up 5 bases; unmatched junction bases: 5. In DNA, the CDR3 is TGTGCCAGCAGCCCGAGACAGGGGAACGAGCAGTACTTC. The encoded protein is CASSPRQGNEQYF.

The J gene is TRBJ1-4, the V gene TRBV6-6; D might be TRBD1 (6 bases). The CDR3 consists of 14 residues. Trimming stripped 6 bases from V and 1 base from J, with 9 bases between. The germline V gene encodes CDR1 MNHNY and CDR2 SVGAGI (reference sequence). The CDR3: CASRTQGTNEKLFF. CDR3 bases: TGTGCCAGCAGGACACAGGGAACTAATGAAAAACTGTTTTTT.

This sequence joins TRBV11-3 and TRBJ2-1; tentatively, D is TRBD2 (5 bases). The CDR3 extends over 12 amino acids. Germline V gives CDR1 SGHNT, CDR2 YENEEA. The V gene lost 2 bases and the J gene lost 12 bases, with 11 bases spanning the gap. CDR3 in amino acids: CASSLSGTGQFF. CDR3 bases: TGTGCCAGCAGCTTAAGCGGAACTGGGCAGTTCTTC.

The V call is TRBV5-6, the J call TRBJ2-1; 8 positions agree with TRBD2. CDR1 SGHDT and CDR2 YYEEEE come from the germline V gene. J gave up 3 bases and V 2 bases, and 4 bases lay outside the gene matches. This CDR3 comprises 15 residues. This CDR3 reads CASSFYSGVYNEQFF. CDR3 DNA: TGTGCCAGCAGCTTTTATAGCGGGGTCTACAATGAGCAGTTCTTC.

Comments on this clone: Other DNA sequences of this sample code for an identical CDR3. The J gene is TRBJ2-1, the V gene TRBV4-1; 15 positions match TRBD2. V lost 0 bases to trimming and J lost 7 bases; unmatched junction nucleotides: 1. CDR1 and CDR2 from the germline V gene are MGHRA and YSYEKL. The CDR3 contains 16 residues. CDR3 residues: CASSQDGTSGRNEQFF. DNA for the CDR3: TGCGCCAGCAGCCAAGATGGGACTAGCGGGAGGAATGAGCAGTTCTTC.

The chain uses TRBV24-1 and TRBJ2-7; 10 nucleotides line up with TRBD2. The germline V gene has CDR1 KGHDR and CDR2 SFDVKD. The V and J ends lost 6 bases and 7 bases, in that order; junction bases with no gene match: 29. This CDR3 is 21 amino acids long. The CDR3 spells CATSKLTGVLAGPFLWREQYF. For the CDR3, the DNA is TGTGCCACCAGTAAATTAACCGGGGTACTAGCGGGACCCTTTTTGTGGAGGGAGCAGTACTTC.

This clone appeared a single time. The chain uses TRBV24-1 and TRBJ1-2, with TRBD1 identical over 12 bases. Germline V CDR1 and CDR2: KGHDR, SFDVKD. This CDR3 spans 15 amino acids. Trimming removed 4 bases from V and 8 bases from J; junction bases left unmatched: 7. In DNA form, the CDR3 reads TGTGCCACCAGTGAGTCCGGGACAGGGGGCTACGGCTACACCTTC. Its protein is CATSESGTGGYGYTF.

The gene calls are TRBV5-4 and TRBJ2-5; TRBD2 agrees at 11 bases. CDR3 length: 17 amino acids. The V segment lost 4 bases and the J segment 5 bases; nucleotides outside the gene matches: 13. CDR1 SGHNT and CDR2 YYREEE come from the germline V gene (reference sequence). CDR3 DNA sequence: TGTGCCAGCAGCCGCCGGTTAGCGGGAGGGCAGGGGGAGACCCAGTACTTC. It is translated as CASSRRLAGGQGETQYF.

V gene TRBV3-1 (or the pseudogene TRBV3-2) combines with J gene TRBJ2-5; no firm D call. Trimming shortened V by 3 bases and J by 3 bases, and 5 bases separated the two germline ends. In germline, CDR1 is LGHDT, CDR2 YNNKEL (reference sequence). The CDR3 covers 12 residues. The CDR3 nucleotides read TGTGCCAGCAGCCACCTCGAAGAGACCCAGTACTTC. Translation: CASSHLEETQYF.

The chain uses TRBV5-1 and TRBJ2-6; tentative D call: TRBD1 (5 bases). The V gene lost 3 bases and the J gene lost 0 bases, with 7 bases spanning the gap. Germline assignment: CDR1 SGHRS and CDR2 YFSETQ. The CDR3 runs 15 residues. The CDR3 DNA is TGCGCCAGCAGCTATACAGGCTCTGGGGCCAACGTCCTGACTTTC. The encoded protein is CASSYTGSGANVLTF.

V and J are TRBV7-9 and TRBJ2-7; 7 nucleotides match TRBD1. V dropped 3 bases and J dropped 6; count of bases not matched to a gene: 11. The CDR3 runs to 15 residues. Germline V gives CDR1 SEHNR, CDR2 FQNEAQ (reference sequence). The CDR3 loop is CASSLTGDSRSEQYF. In DNA, the CDR3 is TGTGCCAGCAGCTTGACCGGGGACAGTCGGTCCGAGCAGTACTTC.

This chain joins TRBV7-9 and TRBJ2-3; 13 nucleotides match TRBD2. CDR1 is SEHNR and CDR2 is FQNEAQ in the germline V gene (reference sequence). The V and J ends lost 5 bases and 3 bases, in that order; junction bases with no gene match: 8. CDR3 length: 17 residues. CDR3 coding DNA: TGTGCCAGCAGCCCTGGACTAGCGGGAGCCGGGACAGATACGCAGTATTTT. Its protein product is CASSPGLAGAGTDTQYF.

This sequence joins TRBV5-6 and TRBJ1-5; the D gene is possibly TRBD1 (5 bases). V was trimmed by 2 bases and J by 0 bases, leaving 9 bases between them. The germline gives CDR1 SGHDT, CDR2 YYEEEE. The CDR3 length is 15 residues. CDR3 DNA sequence: TGTGCCAGCAGCTTTCAGGGTGATAGCAATCAGCCCCAGCATTTT. Amino acid sequence: CASSFQGDSNQPQHF.

The CDR3 DNA follows: TGTGCCAGCACTGTATCCTATGGTGGCACAGATACGCAGTATTTT. It is translated as CASTVSYGGTDTQYF. The chain is built from TRBV7-8 and TRBJ2-3; D is ambiguous. V lost 7 bases and J 1 base, leaving 15 bases between the germline ends. CDR1 and CDR2 (germline): SGHVS, FQNEAQ. The CDR3 loop spans 15 amino acids.

This chain links TRBV2 with TRBJ2-1, with D tentatively TRBD2 (5 bases). Looked up from germline, CDR1 is SNHLY and CDR2 is FYNNEI. Deletions cut 5 bases from V and 4 bases from J, with 15 bases between. This CDR3 has 15 residues. This chain's CDR3 is CASSPDSTAYNEQFF. CDR3 DNA: TGTGCCAGCAGTCCGGACTCCACGGCGTACAATGAGCAGTTCTTC.

The chain combines TRBV9 with TRBJ1-3; D is perhaps TRBD1 (6 bases). Trimming stripped 4 bases from V and 4 bases from J, with 18 bases between. This CDR3 comprises 16 residues. Germline assignment: CDR1 SGDLS and CDR2 YYNGEE. The CDR3 spells CASSPRDKVYGNTIYF. CDR3 nucleotide sequence: TGTGCCAGCAGCCCCCGGGACAAGGTCTACGGAAACACCATATATTTT.

The chain employs TRBV2 and TRBJ2-1, with D perhaps matching TRBD2 (5 bases). The CDR3 is 12 residues long. Germline V gene data show CDR1 as SNHLY and CDR2 as FYNNEI. Between the trimmed V and J ends, which lost 6 bases and 6 bases, there was a span of 9 bases. The CDR3 spells CASRDLRNEQFF. The DNA for the CDR3 is TGTGCCAGCAGGGACTTGCGCAATGAGCAGTTCTTC.

This chain links TRBV21-1 with TRBJ1-4; the D segment call TRBD1 is taken from the table without a DNA check. TRBV21-1 represents a pseudogene. The CDR3 is 15 amino acids. CDR3: CASSKSETGKEKLFF. CDR3 sequence (DNA): TGTGCCAGCAGCAAAAGTGAGACAGGGAAGGAAAAACTGTTTTTT.

The rearrangement uses TRBV4-1 and TRBJ2-1; 11 positions agree with TRBD1. CDR1 is MGHRA and CDR2 is YSYEKL in the germline V gene. J lost 0 bases, V lost 4 bases, and 8 bases had no gene match. CDR3 length: 18 residues. CDR3 sequence: CASSPVPGQGDSYNEQFF. DNA of the CDR3: TGCGCCAGCAGCCCTGTCCCGGGACAGGGGGACTCCTACAATGAGCAGTTCTTC.

CDR3 nucleotide sequence: TGCGCCAGCAGCTCCCCTGAGAGAGGCGATCCCTACGAGCAGTACTTC. This codes for CASSSPERGDPYEQYF. This sequence joins TRBV5-1 and TRBJ2-7; D is undetermined. Germline V gene data show CDR1 as SGHRS and CDR2 as YFSETQ. The germline V and J ends were trimmed by 3 bases and 2 bases, with 18 bases remaining between them. This CDR3 has 16 amino acids.

V usage is TRBV19 and J usage is TRBJ2-1; a weak D match, TRBD1 (6 bases). Germline V lookup: CDR1 LNHDA, CDR2 SQIVND (reference sequence). Trimming pared 10 bases from V and 4 bases from J, leaving 17 bases between. CDR3 size: 14 residues. CDR3 sequence reads: CATGGLQGYNEQFF. DNA of the CDR3: TGTGCCACTGGGGGCCTACAGGGTTACAATGAGCAGTTCTTC.

The J gene is TRBJ2-6, the V gene TRBV5-4; D unresolved. The length of the CDR3 is 16 residues. Germline lookup yields CDR1 SGHNT and CDR2 YYREEE (reference sequence). The V gene lost 0 bases and the J gene lost 0 bases, with 7 bases spanning the gap. The CDR3 here is CASSLVSLSGANVLTF. The CDR3 nucleotides read TGTGCCAGCAGCTTGGTGTCACTCTCTGGGGCCAACGTCCTGACTTTC.

The chain has TRBV7-9 and TRBJ2-6; TRBD1 is a possible D gene (6 bases). In germline, CDR1 is SEHNR, CDR2 FQNEAQ (reference sequence). V was cut by 5 bases and J by 2 bases, with 7 bases left in between. There are 14 residues in the CDR3. The chain's CDR3 is CASSHRAGANVLTF. DNA for the CDR3: TGTGCCAGCAGCCACAGGGCTGGGGCCAACGTCCTGACTTTC.

The genes are TRBV5-5 and TRBJ2-5, with D perhaps TRBD1 (6 bases). This CDR3 region has 17 residues. CDR1 SGHKS and CDR2 YYEKEE come from the germline V gene (reference sequence). The V and J ends lost 0 bases and 5 bases respectively, with 20 bases between them. Here the CDR3 DNA reads TGTGCCAGCAGCTTGGGATCCCAAGGTGGGGGCGCGGAGACCCAGTACTTC. Protein: CASSLGSQGGGAETQYF.

DNA for the CDR3: TGTGCCAGCACCCGGGACTTGAGCTCCTATAATTCACCCCTCCACTTT. Translation gives CASTRDLSSYNSPLHF. V and J are TRBV27 and TRBJ1-6; possibly TRBD1 for D (5 bases). Germline CDR1 is MNHEY and CDR2 is SMNVEV (reference sequence). The ends were cut back, 7 bases at V and 0 bases at J, with 13 bases in the middle. The CDR3 length is 16 residues.

The chain joins TRBV20-1 to TRBJ2-5; D is undetermined. Trimming stripped 5 bases from V and 12 bases from J, with 16 bases between. The length of the CDR3 is 11 residues. CDR1 DFQATT and CDR2 SNEGSKA come from the germline V gene (reference sequence). The CDR3 here is CSAAPLELEYF. CDR3 in DNA: TGCAGTGCTGCCCCTCTGGAGTTGGAGTACTTC.

V gene TRBV3-1 (or the pseudogene TRBV3-2) combines with J gene TRBJ2-6; D unclear. This CDR3 region has 16 residues. With 1 base removed from V and 1 base from J, the gap between germline ends came to 8 bases. Germline lookup yields CDR1 LGHDT and CDR2 YNNKEL (reference sequence). DNA for the CDR3: TGTGCCAGCAGCCAAGTGTGGCTTTCTGGGGCCAACGTCCTGACTTTC. Translating it yields CASSQVWLSGANVLTF.